These T cell receptor beta chains were read from a single sample in a study of OX40 agonist ivuxolimab in advanced cancers. The table came from immunoSEQ multiplex PCR; TCRdb's copy has only in-frame clones and leaves some out. The table lists about 28,000 clones, around four fifths of them singletons, with around 10% in the top ten. Sequencing was performed on CD4+ or CD8+ T cells sorted from blood, taken in a trial of the OX40 agonist ivuxolimab. Every receptor here comes from an adult with an advanced solid tumor such as melanoma, head and neck, liver or kidney cancer. The CDR3 runs from the conserved cysteine through the conserved F or W. The D gene is left open where the match is weak. Clone size, where shown, is once, few, many, or a class for clones that have expanded.

TRBV5-1	TRBJ2-7	TRBD1	few	TGCGCCAGCAGCGCATGGGGACAGGGAGCCTACGAGCAGTACTTC	CASSAWGQGAYEQYF
TRBV30	TRBJ2-5	TRBD2	-	TGTGCCTGGATGGGACTAGCGGGGGGTTTTAAGACCCAGTACTTC	CAWMGLAGGFKTQYF
TRBV7-8	TRBJ2-1	-	-	TGTGCCAGCACCGGTAGTCGAGTGGGGTACAATGAGCAGTTCTTC	CASTGSRVGYNEQFF
TRBV29-1	TRBJ2-2	-	-	TGCAGCGTCAAAAGGGGTACCGGGGAGCTGTTTTTT	CSVKRGTGELFF
TRBV6-6	TRBJ1-5	-	-	TGTGCCAGTTCCAACAGCAATCAGCCCCAGCATTTT	CASSNSNQPQHF
TRBV6-5	TRBJ1-1	-	-	TGTGCCAGCAGCCCCGCCCTGTGGGGATACACTGAAGCTTTCTTT	CASSPALWGYTEAFF
TRBV11-2	TRBJ2-1	-	-	TGTGCCAGCAGCTTAGCATCGGCCGGAGAGCAGTTCTTC	CASSLASAGEQFF
TRBV18	TRBJ2-5	-	-	TGTGCCAGCTCACCAATGGGAGTAGGAAGGTCCCAAGAGACCCAGTACTTC	CASSPMGVGRSQETQYF
TRBV30	TRBJ2-7	-	-	TGTGCCTGGAGCCATGGGGGCGTCCACGAGCAGTACTTC	CAWSHGGVHEQYF
TRBV7-9	TRBJ2-1	TRBD2	-	TGTGCCAGCAGTCCGACGGGGGGGCCTGGCTACAATGAGCAGTTCTTC	CASSPTGGPGYNEQFF
TRBV5-1	TRBJ2-2	TRBD1	-	TGCGCCAGCAGCTTGCAGACAGGGGGAACCGGGGAGCTGTTTTTT	CASSLQTGGTGELFF
TRBV11-1	TRBJ2-1	-	-	TGTGCCAGCAGCTTAGCCCGTAACGTAGGGCATGAGCAGTTCTTC	CASSLARNVGHEQFF
TRBV7-9	TRBJ1-1	-	-	TGTGCCAGCAGCCAAGATCCCCAGGGGAACACTGAAGCTTTCTTT	CASSQDPQGNTEAFF
TRBV6-1	TRBJ1-2	-	-	TGTGCCAGCAACGAGGGTTTAGGCTACACCTTC	CASNEGLGYTF
TRBV7-3	TRBJ2-1	-	-	TGTGCCAGCAGGACCCTTGACAGCTTTGAGCAGTTCTTC	CASRTLDSFEQFF
TRBV10-3	TRBJ2-2	TRBD2	-	TGTGCCATCAGTGGGCTAGCGGGGGACCGGGAGCTGTTTTTT	CAISGLAGDRELFF
TRBV11-2	TRBJ2-1	TRBD1	-	TGTGCCAGCAGCTTAACACAGGGGGAATGGGGCAATGAGCAGTTCTTC	CASSLTQGEWGNEQFF
TRBV2	TRBJ1-1	-	-	TGTGCCAGCAGTGATTGGACAGACATGAACACTGAAGCTTTCTTT	CASSDWTDMNTEAFF
TRBV4-3	TRBJ2-1	TRBD1	once	TGCGCCAGCAGCCAAGTCGGGACAGGGGAGCGCTACAATGAGCAGTTCTTC	CASSQVGTGERYNEQFF
TRBV5-4	TRBJ2-3	-	-	TGTGCCAGCAGCTTGGGAGCGGGCCTGAACACAGATACGCAGTATTTT	CASSLGAGLNTDTQYF
TRBV28	TRBJ1-2	-	-	TGTGCCAGCCTCAAGGGAGACTTCTCACTCCATGGCTACACCTTC	CASLKGDFSLHGYTF
TRBV5-8	TRBJ1-6	-	-	TGCGCCAGCAGCCTAAACAGGGTCTCCTATAATTCACCCCTCCACTTT	CASSLNRVSYNSPLHF
TRBV15	TRBJ2-3	-	-	TGTGCCACCAGCAGAGGAACTAGCACAGATACGCAGTATTTT	CATSRGTSTDTQYF
TRBV15	TRBJ2-7	TRBD1	once	TGTGCCACCAGCTCCCACCGGGACAGCCTCTACGAGCAGTACTTC	CATSSHRDSLYEQYF